This T cell receptor (beta chain) was captured by sequencing in a study of blood T cell repertoires in COVID-19. About the study: Material from acute and convalescent COVID-19 was sourced from the United States, Italy and Spain. Sample material is recorded as cDNA or gDNA derived from T cells, B-cell-depleted T cells, or PBMCs.

In the original workflow: By means of reference gene primer amplification, nucleated cell counts were estimated. Some clones are missing from TCRdb's copy, which holds only in-frame ones; the method was immunoSEQ multiplex PCR. The V and J calls and the clone size are those of that table, but D and trimming were determined from the DNA. The profile shows about 220,000 clones, under 90% of them singletons. On this clone: The CDR3 carries no conserved terminal phenylalanine or tryptophan, so it likely arises from a read error. Because the CDR3's place on the DNA is in doubt, the DNA is left out and the CDR3 is given as listed by TCRdb.

Germline V gives CDR1 SGHDT, CDR2 YYEEEE. The CDR3 has 9 residues if both end residues are counted. This chain connects TRBV5-6 to TRBJ1-2; TRBD1, the table's D call, was not compared with the DNA. The sample taken for sequencing was peripheral blood. This sequence originates from a man aged 25-45 years with active or convalescent COVID-19. CDR3 amino acids: CASSPTGYS.